This T cell receptor (beta chain) appears in the sequencing data of a study of PD-L1 blockade in urothelial cancer (TCRdb year 2017). Regarding the study in general: Therapy was started in the mid-2010s for all patients, and atezolizumab 1,200 mg was administered intravenously every 3 weeks. About 90% of the roughly 30 patients were identified as males with urothelial cancer of bladder origin, and a prior smoking history was reported by 18 of 29 patients. An ECOG performance status of 0 or 1 was recorded for the patients, and 0 to 3 prior chemotherapy regimens had been received by the patients. Blood samples were analyzed at 3 weeks after treatment start (second dose) and at 6 weeks after treatment start. A median of around 150,000 T cells and some 90,000 unique TCRs was obtained from blood samples, and a median clonality of approximately 0.086 was observed. An exploratory multi-omic analysis was conducted of the somatic, immune and clinical correlates of response to PD-L1 blockade with atezolizumab in urothelial cancer. TCR sequencing covered pretreatment tumor samples and matched, serially collected peripheral blood taken before and after atezolizumab treatment. Progression-free survival longer than 6 months counted as durable clinical benefit, and TCR features were additionally tested against both progression-free and overall survival. Whole exome sequencing and RNA sequencing of pretreatment tumors were performed alongside TCR sequencing in the same patients. Some ten patients reached durable clinical benefit, while 20 to 25 patients did not. Pretreatment blood TCR-seq was available for around 29 patients, at least one posttreatment blood collection was obtained for about 24 patients, and tumor TCR-seq was available for about 24 patients. Summary of the overall study and its limitations: Improved progression-free and overall survival was found to be associated with pretreatment peripheral blood TCR clonality below the median. Because the sample size was small (n ≈ 31) and many exploratory analyses were performed, the results are intended to be hypothesis-generating. Greater expansion of tumor-associated TCR clones in peripheral blood 3 weeks after the start of treatment was observed in patients with durable benefit (n of about 20, p = 0.022).

At the junction V is shortened by 7 bases and J by 4 bases; bases outside the gene matches: 6. Including the terminal cysteine and phenylalanine, the CDR3 comprises 14 residues. Only the CDR3 part of the read is kept: 42 bases, read in frame from the first base. CDR1 and CDR2, looked up from the germline V gene, are MNHEY and SVGAGI. The cohort included about 30 patients with locally advanced or metastatic urothelial carcinoma who were treated at Memorial Sloan Kettering on a trial protocol. Peripheral blood mononuclear cells were collected from each patient pretreatment and during treatment, giving between 1 and 8 total time points per patient. The Qiagen DNeasy Blood extraction kit was used to purify genomic DNA from total PBMCs and from tumor samples. PBMCs were collected pretreatment and during treatment, and were isolated and stored as previously described. Many counts were recorded for this clone. What this receptor recognizes is not known. No much larger clone exists at a distance of one base, and base qualities are not known.

To estimate absolute template abundance from read counts, synthetic TCR analog templates were spiked into each PCR. The immunoSEQ assay was used to amplify TCRbeta CDR3 regions from genomic DNA with bias-controlled V and J gene primers. Rearranged TCRbeta segments were sequenced at approximately 20X coverage. As for the original processing: Sequencing errors were corrected by clustering, and CDR3s were annotated against IMGT so that V, D and J genes could be assigned. Downstream analyses used only productive TCRbeta rearrangements and left out out-of-frame or stop-codon sequences. To compute clonality, Shannon entropy was normalized by the log of the number of unique productive sequences and then subtracted from one. Clones differing between time points or between blood and tumor were identified by Fisher's exact test with Benjamini-Hochberg correction at adjusted p below 0.01. The clones in this table, taken by TCRdb from immuneACCESS, are in-frame only. Not every clone is retained; where verified, under half of the shortfall comes from an unresolved V gene, and the cause of the rest is unknown. From that table come the V and J calls and clone size; the DNA was used to work out D and trimming. This sample lists approximately 46,000 clones; around 84% were detected once. 2.5% to 3% of the sample comes from the top ten.

The sample consisted of PBMCs, taken around atezolizumab (anti-PD-L1) treatment. The chain is assembled from TRBV6-5 and TRBJ2-7; 11 of the junction bases match TRBD1. This sequence originates from a man in his 70s with urothelial cancer. The DNA is TGTGCCAGCAAAGCCGGGACAGGGGGGTACGAGCAGTACTTC. Its protein reads: CASKAGTGGYEQYF.